This TCR beta chain was recovered during a study of blood T cell repertoires in COVID-19. Study-level information: Sources were T cells, B-cell-depleted T cells, or PBMCs; the material itself was cDNA or gDNA.

The protocol was immunoSEQ multiplex PCR, while the TCRdb copy is restricted to in-frame clones and leaves out a portion. The data show roughly 250,000 clones, 80% to 95% seen once. Sequenced sample: peripheral blood. This sequence was found in a person between 18 and 30 years old with COVID-19, enrolled during active disease.

DNA of the CDR3: TGCAGCGTGTTAACAGGGTCGGGGGCCAACGTCCTGACTTTC. This encodes CSVLTGSGANVLTF. This rearrangement joins TRBV29-1 to TRBJ2-6; a weak D match, TRBD1 (6 bases). V lost 6 bases, J lost 4 bases, and 13 bases lay in between. Germline V gives CDR1 SQVTM, CDR2 ANQGSEA. This CDR3 spans 14 amino acids.